The T cell receptor beta chain under discussion was sequenced for a study of blood T cells in healthy people across ages. Overall study findings and caveats: As naive T cell percentage varied, TCR beta diversity correlated strongly with it.

The germline gives CDR1 KGHDR, CDR2 SFDVKD. The V and J ends lost 5 bases and 10 bases respectively, with 14 bases between them. The CDR3 spans 13 residues. To note about this clonotype: The antigen remains unidentified.

It was with a sample-barcoded 5' primer and a J-beta primer mix that a second PCR of roughly 6 to 12 cycles was run. TCRdb called the 5' RACE reads again in MiXCR, with one record for every CDR3 protein. Of approximately 1,700,000 distinct CDR3 sequences in the sample, around 42% are singletons; the top ten hold 23%. Extraction yielded at least 5.5 micrograms of total RNA per sample. The receptor was isolated from a human donor in good health. This rearrangement joins TRBV24-1 to TRBJ2-1; D remains ambiguous. Sequencing was performed on blood. The CDR3 protein is CATSVSEYAEQFF. The CDR3 region has the DNA TGTGCCACCAGTGTTTCCGAATACGCGGAGCAGTTCTTC.